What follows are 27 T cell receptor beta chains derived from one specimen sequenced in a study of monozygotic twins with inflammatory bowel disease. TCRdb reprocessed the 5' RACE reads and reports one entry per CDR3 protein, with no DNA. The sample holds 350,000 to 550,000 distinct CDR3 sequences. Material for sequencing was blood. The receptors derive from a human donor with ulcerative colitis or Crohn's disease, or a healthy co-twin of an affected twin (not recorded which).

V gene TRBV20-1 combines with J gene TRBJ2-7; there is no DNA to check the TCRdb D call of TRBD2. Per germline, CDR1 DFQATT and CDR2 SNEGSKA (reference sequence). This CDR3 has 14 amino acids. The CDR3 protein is CSARDSSGRAPLDF.

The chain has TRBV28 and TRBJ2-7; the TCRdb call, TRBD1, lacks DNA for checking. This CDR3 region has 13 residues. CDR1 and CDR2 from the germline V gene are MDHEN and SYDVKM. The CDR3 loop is CASSRTGYFEQYF.

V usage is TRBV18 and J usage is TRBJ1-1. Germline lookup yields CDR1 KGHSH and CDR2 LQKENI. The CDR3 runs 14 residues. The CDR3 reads CASSPPGPVTEAFF.

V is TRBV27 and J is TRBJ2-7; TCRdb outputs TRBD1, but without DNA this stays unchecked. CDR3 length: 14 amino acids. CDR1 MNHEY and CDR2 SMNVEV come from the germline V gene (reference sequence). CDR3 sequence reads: CASSLTGDTYEQYF.

This CDR3 is CSASRAGGDEKLFF. The rearrangement uses TRBV20-1 and TRBJ1-4; TCRdb's D call of TRBD1 is untestable without DNA. The CDR3 is 14 amino acids. The germline V gene has CDR1 DFQATT and CDR2 SNEGSKA (reference sequence).

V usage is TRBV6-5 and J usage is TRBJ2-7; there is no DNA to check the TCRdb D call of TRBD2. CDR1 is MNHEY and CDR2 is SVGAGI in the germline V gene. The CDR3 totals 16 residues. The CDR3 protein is CASSYSGTTSTYEQYF.

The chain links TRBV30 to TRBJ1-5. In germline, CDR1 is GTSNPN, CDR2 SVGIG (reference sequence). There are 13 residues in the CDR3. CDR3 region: CAWSNGKNQPQHF.

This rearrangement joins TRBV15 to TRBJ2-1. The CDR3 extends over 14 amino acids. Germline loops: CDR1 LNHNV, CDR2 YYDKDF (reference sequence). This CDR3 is CATSPPRGTGEQFF.

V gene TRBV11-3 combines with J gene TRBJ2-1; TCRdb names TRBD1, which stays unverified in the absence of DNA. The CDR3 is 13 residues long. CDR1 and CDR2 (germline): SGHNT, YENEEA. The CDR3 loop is CASSFQGKAEQFF.

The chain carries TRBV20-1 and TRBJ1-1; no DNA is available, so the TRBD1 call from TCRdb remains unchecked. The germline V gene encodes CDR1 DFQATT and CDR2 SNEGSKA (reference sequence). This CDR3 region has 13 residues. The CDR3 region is CSARTGKGTEAFF.

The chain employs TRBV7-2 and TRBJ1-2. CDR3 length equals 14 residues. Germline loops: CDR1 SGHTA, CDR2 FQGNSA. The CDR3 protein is CASSLAQANYGYTF.

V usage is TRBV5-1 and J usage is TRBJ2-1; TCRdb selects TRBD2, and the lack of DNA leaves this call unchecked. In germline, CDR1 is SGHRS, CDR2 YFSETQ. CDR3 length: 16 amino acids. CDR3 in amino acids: CASSPTTSGAGNEQFF.

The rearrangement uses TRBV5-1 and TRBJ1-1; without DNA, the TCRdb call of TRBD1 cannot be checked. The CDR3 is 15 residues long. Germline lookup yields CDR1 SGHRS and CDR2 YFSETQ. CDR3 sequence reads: CASSLEDIWNTEAFF.

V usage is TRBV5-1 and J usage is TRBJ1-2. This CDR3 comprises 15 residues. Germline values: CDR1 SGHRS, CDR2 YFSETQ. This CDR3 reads CASSLALGVGYGYTF. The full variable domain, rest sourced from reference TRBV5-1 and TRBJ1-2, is KAGVTQTPRYLIKTRGQQVTLSCSPISGHRSVSWYQQTPGQGLQFLFEYFSETQRNKGNFPGRFSGRQFSNSRSEMNVSTLELGDSALYLCASSLALGVGYGYTFGSGTRLTVV.

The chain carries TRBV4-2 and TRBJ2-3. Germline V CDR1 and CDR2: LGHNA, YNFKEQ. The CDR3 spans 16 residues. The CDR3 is CASSQEWGGGTDTQYF.

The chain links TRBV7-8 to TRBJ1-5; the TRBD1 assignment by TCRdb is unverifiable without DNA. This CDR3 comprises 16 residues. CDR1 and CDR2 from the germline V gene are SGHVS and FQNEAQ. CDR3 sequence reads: CVSSLGGTLGGQPQHF.

This chain's CDR3 is CASTGDNTGELFF. The chain uses TRBV5-1 and TRBJ2-2; the TCRdb call, TRBD1, lacks DNA for checking. Germline CDR1 and CDR2: SGHRS and YFSETQ. The CDR3 is 13 residues long.

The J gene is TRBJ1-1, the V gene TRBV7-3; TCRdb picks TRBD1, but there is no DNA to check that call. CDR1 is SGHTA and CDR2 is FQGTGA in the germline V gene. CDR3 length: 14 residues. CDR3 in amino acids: CASSLLGVNTEAFF. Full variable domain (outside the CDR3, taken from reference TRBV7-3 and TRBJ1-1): GAGVSQTPSNKVTEKGKYVELRCDPISGHTALYWYRQSLGQGPEFLIYFQGTGAADDSGLPNDRFFAVRPEGSVSTLKIQRTERGDSAVYLCASSLLGVNTEAFFGQGTRLTVV.

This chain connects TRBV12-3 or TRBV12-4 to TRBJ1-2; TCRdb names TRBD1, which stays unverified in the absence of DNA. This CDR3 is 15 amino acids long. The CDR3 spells CASSLIQGMVYGYTF.

CDR3: CSAPGLAGLGGGNEQFF. The chain employs TRBV20-1 and TRBJ2-1; without DNA, the TCRdb call of TRBD2 cannot be checked. Germline V gene lookup returns CDR1 DFQATT and CDR2 SNEGSKA (reference sequence). CDR3 size: 17 residues.

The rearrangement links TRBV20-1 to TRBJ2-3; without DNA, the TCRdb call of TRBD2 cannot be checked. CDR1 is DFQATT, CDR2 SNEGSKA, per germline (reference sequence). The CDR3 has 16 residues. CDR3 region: CSAPDVASGGADTQYF.

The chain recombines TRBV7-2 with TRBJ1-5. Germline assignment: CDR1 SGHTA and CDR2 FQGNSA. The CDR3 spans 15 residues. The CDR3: CASTPRADSNQPQHF.

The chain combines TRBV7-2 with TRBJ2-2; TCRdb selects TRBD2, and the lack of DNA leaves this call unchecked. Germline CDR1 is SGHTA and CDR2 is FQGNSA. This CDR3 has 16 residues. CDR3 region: CASSVTSGRVTGELFF.

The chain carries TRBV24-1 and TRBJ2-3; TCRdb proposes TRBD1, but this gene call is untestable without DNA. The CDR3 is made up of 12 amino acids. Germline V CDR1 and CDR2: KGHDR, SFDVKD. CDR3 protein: CASAGVTDTQYF.

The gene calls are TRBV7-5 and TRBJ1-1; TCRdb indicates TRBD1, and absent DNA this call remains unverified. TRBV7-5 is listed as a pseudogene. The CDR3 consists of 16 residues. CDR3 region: CISVPDQTGRETEAFF.

This chain's CDR3 is CASSFQGGAKWTQYF. The chain employs TRBV7-2 and TRBJ2-5; TCRdb returns TRBD2, unconfirmable since there is no DNA. The CDR3 contains 15 residues. Germline V gene sequence: CDR1 SGHTA, CDR2 FQGNSA.

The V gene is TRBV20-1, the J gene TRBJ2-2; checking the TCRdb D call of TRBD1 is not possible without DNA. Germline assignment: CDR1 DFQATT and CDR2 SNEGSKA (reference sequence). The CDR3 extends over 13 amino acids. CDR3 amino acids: CSATRGYTGELFF.